This T cell receptor beta chain appears in the sequencing data of a study of CD8 T cells in ankylosing spondylitis. General observations from the study: About 8 highly homologous variants made up a TCR beta motif, and this motif appeared characteristic of ankylosing spondylitis blood.

With molecular barcodes, quantitative 5'-RACE was used to make the TCR beta libraries. One entry per CDR3 protein, called by TCRdb with MiXCR from the 5' RACE reads. Of 40,000 to 55,000 distinct CDR3 sequences detected, 6% to 7.5% appear once; the ten largest clones hold around 7.8%. This clonotype was seen repeatedly, ten times or more. Its antigen is still unknown. Trimming cost V 6 bases and J 3 bases, with 8 bases left between them. The CDR3 consists of 12 residues. Germline V gives CDR1 ENHRY, CDR2 SYGVKD. The V gene is TRBV10-3, the J gene TRBJ1-2; D is perhaps TRBD1 (5 bases). Specimen: blood, either unsorted or a sorted T cell fraction (not recorded which). This TCR was recovered from a female donor with ankylosing spondylitis or in good health (not recorded which). The CDR3 DNA is TGTGCCATCAGAGGGACGGACTATGGCTACACCTTC. It encodes CAIRGTDYGYTF.